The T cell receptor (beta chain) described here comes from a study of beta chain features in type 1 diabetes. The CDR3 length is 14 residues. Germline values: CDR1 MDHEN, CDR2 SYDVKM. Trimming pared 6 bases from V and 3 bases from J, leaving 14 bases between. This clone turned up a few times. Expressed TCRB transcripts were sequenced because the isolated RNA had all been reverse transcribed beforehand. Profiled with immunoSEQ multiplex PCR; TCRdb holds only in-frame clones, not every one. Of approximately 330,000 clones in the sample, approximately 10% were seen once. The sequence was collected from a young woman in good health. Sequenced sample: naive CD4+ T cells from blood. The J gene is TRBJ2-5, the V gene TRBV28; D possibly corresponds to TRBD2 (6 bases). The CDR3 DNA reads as TGTGCCAGCAGCCTCCCATGGACTAAAGAGACCCAGTACTTC. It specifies CASSLPWTKETQYF.